A single sample is the source of the 29 T cell receptor beta chains below, sequenced in a study of PD-L1 blockade in urothelial cancer (dated by TCRdb to about 2017). Libraries were built with the immunoSEQ multiplex PCR assay. TCRdb holds this immuneACCESS table with in-frame rearrangements only. Some clones are missing; in checked studies, unresolved V genes explain under half, and the rest has no known cause. Here the sample has 40,000 to 45,000 clones; 88% occur a single time. About 14% of the sample is taken by the ten largest. The sample in question was PBMCs, obtained around atezolizumab (anti-PD-L1) treatment. The source of these receptors is an older woman with urothelial cancer.

The CDR3 DNA follows: TGTGCCAGCAGCGTGCAGGGGGCATACACAGATACGCAGTATTTT. It specifies CASSVQGAYTDTQYF. V is TRBV9 and J is TRBJ2-3; 8 positions match TRBD1. CDR1 is SGDLS, CDR2 YYNGEE, per germline. The CDR3 spans 15 residues. The ends lost 2 bases at V and 2 bases at J; junction bases unmatched: 4.

The chain joins TRBV18 to TRBJ1-5, with D maybe TRBD1 (6 bases). Trimming took 4 bases from V and 7 from J, leaving 11 bases between them. Germline V gene lookup returns CDR1 KGHSH and CDR2 LQKENI. This CDR3 contains 13 residues. CDR3 DNA sequence: TGTGCCAGCTCACAGGGGGATTGGCAGCCCCAGCATTTT. It codes for CASSQGDWQPQHF.

The chain couples TRBV1 to TRBJ2-5; the table gives TRBD2 as D, unverified against the DNA. TRBV1 is flagged as a pseudogene. The CDR3 totals 18 residues. For the CDR3, the DNA is TGCACCAGCAGCCCGACTAACCGACCGGGACTAGGGAAAGAGACCCAGTACTTC. The encoded protein is CTSSPTNRPGLGKETQYF.

The chain recombines TRBV10-2 with TRBJ2-7; D unresolved. V was clipped by 4 bases and J by 6 bases, with 13 bases between them. CDR3 size: 13 residues. Looked up from germline, CDR1 is WSHSY and CDR2 is SAAADI. The CDR3 bases are TGCGCCAGCAGTGGTCCTGGAGCCGGCGAGCAGTACTTC. Protein sequence: CASSGPGAGEQYF.

V usage is TRBV7-2 and J usage is TRBJ2-7; 7 bases line up with TRBD1. The V segment lost 4 bases and the J segment 3 bases; nucleotides outside the gene matches: 6. There are 14 residues in the CDR3. CDR1 and CDR2 from the germline V gene are SGHTA and FQGNSA. CDR3 nucleotide sequence: TGTGCCAGCAGCTCACAGGGGCACCGCTACGAGCAGTACTTC. The encoded protein is CASSSQGHRYEQYF.

This clone is a singleton in its sample. The rearrangement joins TRBV6-6 to TRBJ2-1; D may be TRBD1 (6 bases). This CDR3 contains 15 residues. Germline CDR1 and CDR2: MNHNY and SVGAGI (reference sequence). Trimming shortened V by 4 bases and J by 6 bases, and 16 bases separated the two germline ends. CDR3 sequence: CASSFSGIQGNEQFF. The CDR3 DNA sequence: TGTGCCAGCAGTTTTTCCGGAATACAGGGCAATGAGCAGTTCTTC.

This chain's CDR3 is CASSLQETQYF. The DNA of the CDR3 is TGTGCCAGCAGCTTACAGGAGACCCAGTACTTC. The rearrangement uses TRBV7-9 and TRBJ2-5; the D is unclear. CDR3 length equals 11 residues. The ends were cut back, 2 bases at V and 5 bases at J, with 3 bases in the middle. Germline CDR1 and CDR2: SEHNR and FQNEAQ (reference sequence).

This clone was recorded only once. The chain has TRBV19 and TRBJ2-5; 9 positions agree with TRBD1. Per germline, CDR1 LNHDA and CDR2 SQIVND (reference sequence). After removal of 4 bases from V and 5 bases from J, the junction contained 8 bases not matched to a gene. CDR3 length: 15 amino acids. The CDR3 spells CASSTSTGGFETQYF. CDR3 sequence (DNA): TGTGCCAGTAGTACCTCCACAGGGGGCTTCGAGACCCAGTACTTC.

This clone was recorded only once. The CDR3 coding sequence is TGTGCCAGCAGCAGGCCTAGGACAGGGGGGCCCAATGAGCAGTTCTTC. It translates to CASSRPRTGGPNEQFF. The gene calls are TRBV5-4 and TRBJ2-1; 10 bases map to TRBD1. Looked up from germline, CDR1 is SGHNT and CDR2 is YYREEE (reference sequence). V gave up 4 bases and J gave up 6 bases; unmatched junction bases: 10. CDR3 size: 16 residues.

The rearrangement joins TRBV19 to TRBJ2-2; possibly TRBD2 for D (5 bases). Looked up from germline, CDR1 is LNHDA and CDR2 is SQIVND (reference sequence). This CDR3 spans 14 amino acids. V was trimmed by 6 bases and J by 7 bases, leaving 15 bases between them. CDR3 protein: CASRQRGNIGELFF. In DNA, the CDR3 is TGTGCCAGTAGACAACGAGGGAATATCGGGGAGCTGTTTTTT.

The chain recombines TRBV15 with TRBJ2-7; 7 bases map to TRBD2. V shed 8 bases and J 3 bases; nucleotides not matched to a gene: 7. The CDR3 runs to 13 residues. Per the germline V gene, CDR1 is LNHNV and CDR2 is YYDKDF (reference sequence). CDR3 loop: CATRSGTFYEQYF. CDR3 DNA: TGTGCCACCCGGAGCGGGACCTTCTACGAGCAGTACTTC.

The chain recombines TRBV10-3 with TRBJ2-2; D perhaps matches TRBD1 (6 bases). Between the trimmed V and J ends, which lost 6 bases and 1 base, there was a span of 9 bases. Germline CDR1 reads ENHRY; CDR2 reads SYGVKD. The CDR3 extends over 14 amino acids. The CDR3 nucleotides are TGTGCCATCAGAGGGGACAAGAACACCGGGGAGCTGTTTTTT. Translating gives CAIRGDKNTGELFF.

This clone was counted a few times. V and J are TRBV18 and TRBJ1-5, with D unclear. The CDR3 has 14 amino acids. The germline CDR1 and CDR2 sequences are KGHSH and LQKENI. V lost 2 bases and J 3 bases, leaving 8 bases between the germline ends. The CDR3 loop is CASSPVRANQPQHF. The CDR3, as DNA: TGTGCCAGCTCACCAGTGCGGGCCAATCAGCCCCAGCATTTT. Full variable domain (rest looked up from reference TRBV18 and TRBJ1-5): NAGVMQNPRHLVRRRGQEARLRCSPMKGHSHVYWYRQLPEEGLKFMVYLQKENIIDESGMPKERFSAEFPKEGPSILRIQQVVRGDSAAYFCASSPVRANQPQHFGDGTRLSIL.

This clone has more than one count but fewer than ten. This chain uses TRBV28 with TRBJ2-5; TRBD1 matches at 8 bases. Germline CDR1 and CDR2: MDHEN and SYDVKM. Trimming cost V 1 base and J 1 base; bases outside gene matches: 5. The length of the CDR3 is 16 residues. The CDR3 loop reads CASSLSDRVSQETQYF. The CDR3 DNA reads TGTGCCAGCAGTTTATCGGACAGGGTCTCCCAAGAGACCCAGTACTTC.

This clone was picked up a small number of times. The chain employs TRBV5-6 and TRBJ1-2; D is unresolved. Germline CDR1 reads SGHDT; CDR2 reads YYEEEE. The V gene lost 4 bases and the J gene lost 8 bases, with 12 bases spanning the gap. The CDR3 length is 12 residues. CDR3 DNA: TGTGCCAGCAGCAGTTACCCCGGGGGCTACACCTTC. It encodes CASSSYPGGYTF.

For the CDR3, the DNA is TGTGCCAGCAGCTTGTCGGGGACAGATGAAAAACTGTTTTTT. This encodes CASSLSGTDEKLFF. V and J are TRBV7-9 and TRBJ1-4; 7 bases map to TRBD1. The CDR3 sequence is 14 residues long. With V trimmed by 3 bases and J by 6 bases, 4 bases remained unmatched. Germline CDR1 and CDR2: SEHNR and FQNEAQ (reference sequence).

V usage is TRBV4-3 and J usage is TRBJ2-4, with a tentative D call TRBD1 (6 bases). V lost 3 bases to trimming and J lost 0 bases, with 9 bases between them. Germline V gene lookup returns CDR1 LGHNA and CDR2 YSLEER. The CDR3 loop spans 15 amino acids. The chain's CDR3 is CASSQDSLAKNIQYF. CDR3 sequence (DNA): TGCGCCAGCAGCCAGGACAGCCTAGCCAAAAACATTCAGTACTTC.

J is TRBJ1-2 and V is TRBV6-5; D possibly corresponds to TRBD1 (5 bases). The CDR3 contains 13 residues. CDR1 is MNHEY and CDR2 is SVGAGI in the germline V gene. V lost 5 bases, J lost 6 bases, and 13 bases lay in between. The CDR3 here is CASSHVGGDGYTF. As DNA, the CDR3 is TGTGCCAGCAGTCACGTTGGGGGGGATGGCTACACCTTC.

This clone was counted a single time. The rearrangement links TRBV7-2 to TRBJ2-7; no definite D call. The CDR3 is made up of 11 amino acids. Per germline, CDR1 SGHTA and CDR2 FQGNSA. Trimming pared 5 bases from V and 0 bases from J, leaving 2 bases between. As DNA, the CDR3 is TGTGCCAGCAGCCTCTCCTACGAGCAGTACTTC. Translating it yields CASSLSYEQYF. Full variable domain (remainder filled in from reference TRBV7-2 and TRBJ2-7): GAGVSQSPSNKVTEKGKDVELRCDPISGHTALYWYRQSLGQGLEFLIYFQGNSAPDKSGLPSDRFSAERTGGSVSTLTIQRTQQEDSAVYLCASSLSYEQYFGPGTRLTVT.

This clone was picked up one time. The genes are TRBV19 and TRBJ2-1; no clear D. Germline CDR1 reads LNHDA; CDR2 reads SQIVND (reference sequence). CDR3 length equals 12 residues. Trimming took off 3 bases at V and 7 bases at J, with 7 bases between the two ends. The DNA of the CDR3 is TGTGCCAGTAGTATCGGTCTGAATGAGCAGTTCTTC. Residues: CASSIGLNEQFF. Variable domain in full (rest from reference TRBV19 and TRBJ2-1): DGGITQSPKYLFRKEGQNVTLSCEQNLNHDAMYWYRQDPGQGLRLIYYSQIVNDFQKGDIAEGYSVSREKKESFPLTVTSAQKNPTAFYLCASSIGLNEQFFGPGTRLTVL.

This clone was seen just once. The chain combines TRBV7-2 with TRBJ2-2; D possibly corresponds to TRBD2 (5 bases). Germline values: CDR1 SGHTA, CDR2 FQGNSA. There are 13 residues in the CDR3. V lost 5 bases to trimming and J lost 7 bases, with 11 bases between them. The CDR3 loop is CASSVRTVGELFF. In DNA form, the CDR3 reads TGTGCCAGCAGCGTCCGGACTGTCGGGGAGCTGTTTTTT.

This sequence joins TRBV28 and TRBJ2-2, with TRBD1 matching 9 bases. Germline V gene data show CDR1 as MDHEN and CDR2 as SYDVKM. The V and J ends lost 5 bases and 7 bases, in that order; junction bases with no gene match: 5. This CDR3 spans 14 amino acids. DNA of the CDR3: TGTGCCAGCAGTACAACAGGGGGCCACGGGGAGCTGTTTTTT. This translates into CASSTTGGHGELFF.

The chain has TRBV5-6 and TRBJ2-7; TRBD2 aligns across 10 bases. CDR1 and CDR2 (germline): SGHDT, YYEEEE. The length of the CDR3 is 15 residues. Germline trimming cut 0 bases from V and 0 bases from J; bases unmatched to any gene: 0. This CDR3 is CASSLGLAGSYEQYF. Written as DNA, the CDR3 is TGTGCCAGCAGCTTGGGACTAGCGGGCTCCTACGAGCAGTACTTC.

The chain couples TRBV5-6 to TRBJ1-2; TRBD1 might be the D (5 bases). V lost 6 bases and J 8 bases, leaving 20 bases between the germline ends. Germline-derived CDR1 and CDR2 are SGHDT and YYEEEE. The CDR3 runs 14 residues. The CDR3 DNA sequence: TGTGCCAGCACCCTGCGGGACCCGATTGGAGGCTACACCTTC. Its protein is CASTLRDPIGGYTF.

This clone was counted once. V is TRBV14 and J is TRBJ2-1, with D maybe TRBD1 (5 bases). The V end lost 3 bases, the J end lost 2 bases, and 14 bases lay between the germline ends. From germline, CDR1 is SGHDN and CDR2 FVKESK. There are 16 residues in the CDR3. The CDR3: CASSHRQGRPYNEQFF. For the CDR3, the DNA is TGTGCCAGCAGCCATAGGCAGGGAAGGCCCTACAATGAGCAGTTCTTC.

The chain is built from TRBV21-1 and TRBJ2-5; TRBD1 was called by the table and not checked on the DNA. TRBV21-1 counts as a pseudogene. This CDR3 contains 13 residues. In DNA form, the CDR3 reads TGTGCCAGCAGGGGCATCCACCAAGAGACCCAGTACTTC. It encodes CASRGIHQETQYF.

This clone has a handful of counts. The chain links TRBV7-9 to TRBJ1-4, with TRBD1 matching over 7 bases. J gave up 7 bases and V 6 bases, and 8 bases lay outside the gene matches. The CDR3 has 14 residues. CDR1 and CDR2 (germline): SEHNR, FQNEAQ (reference sequence). The CDR3 nucleotides read TGTGCCAGCAGTCGGGACAGTACGAGTGAAAAACTGTTTTTT. Its protein is CASSRDSTSEKLFF. Based on the CDR3 plus reference TRBV7-9 and TRBJ1-4, the full variable domain is DTGVSQNPRHKITKRGQNVTFRCDPISEHNRLYWYRQTLGQGPEFLTYFQNEAQLEKSRLLSDRFSAERPKGSFSTLEIQRTEQGDSAMYLCASSRDSTSEKLFFGSGTQLSVL.

This clone has more than one count but fewer than ten. This chain uses TRBV4-1 with TRBJ1-2; D gene uncertain. The length of the CDR3 is 14 residues. Deletions cut 0 bases from V and 7 bases from J, with 12 bases between. Germline V gives CDR1 MGHRA, CDR2 YSYEKL. The CDR3 DNA sequence: TGCGCCAGCAGCCAAGATGGGCGGGTCAGTGGCTACACCTTC. It translates to CASSQDGRVSGYTF.

The chain uses TRBV9 and TRBJ2-5; 10 bases match TRBD2. J lost 5 bases, V lost 0 bases, and 7 bases had no gene match. The germline gives CDR1 SGDLS, CDR2 YYNGEE. The CDR3 is 16 amino acids. Written as DNA, the CDR3 is TGTGCCAGCAGCGTAGGAGCTAGCGGGGGATGGGAGACCCAGTACTTC. This sequence encodes CASSVGASGGWETQYF. The full variable domain, completed using reference TRBV9 and TRBJ2-5, is DSGVTQTPKHLITATGQRVTLRCSPRSGDLSVYWYQQSLDQGLQFLIQYYNGEERAKGNILERFSAQQFPDLHSELNLSSLELGDSALYFCASSVGASGGWETQYFGPGTRLLVL.